These 6 T cell receptor beta chains were sequenced from one sample in a study of technical replicates of blood from several donors (dated by TCRdb to about 2017). Receptors were amplified or captured by the immunoSEQ multiplex PCR assay. Held by TCRdb, this immuneACCESS table contains in-frame sequences only and omits some clones. Under half of the omission traces to an unresolved V gene where checked; the cause of the rest is unknown. This sample has roughly 50,000 clones in its table, and roughly 95% of those were observed once. The ten most abundant clones make up around 3.2% of the sample. The material sequenced was PBMCs. These receptors came from a human donor in good health. Some clones in this sample may be carry-over from other donors' samples.

The V and J genes are TRBV5-1 and TRBJ2-1, with D possibly being TRBD2 (6 bases). Germline loops: CDR1 SGHRS, CDR2 YFSETQ. The CDR3 extends over 13 amino acids. V lost 4 bases to trimming and J lost 9 bases, with 14 bases between them. The CDR3, as DNA: TGCGCCAGCAGCACCGTCCCAGCGGGTGAGCAGTTCTTC. Its translation is CASSTVPAGEQFF.

The V and J genes are TRBV25-1 and TRBJ2-7; D unresolved. The CDR3 is 12 amino acids. Germline CDR1 and CDR2: MGHDK and SYGVNS. V was trimmed by 3 bases and J by 2 bases, leaving 5 bases between them. CDR3 coding DNA: TGTGCCAGCAGTGACCAGACCTACGAGCAGTACTTC. This codes for CASSDQTYEQYF.

The chain recombines TRBV5-4 with TRBJ1-4, with D possibly matching TRBD1 (5 bases). The CDR3 is 15 residues long. Per the germline V gene, CDR1 is SGHNT and CDR2 is YYREEE (reference sequence). V lost 0 bases and J lost 8, with 14 bases in between. The CDR3 is CASSLGPQGQEKLFF. The CDR3 region has the DNA TGTGCCAGCAGCTTGGGGCCCCAGGGTCAGGAAAAACTGTTTTTT. Complete variable domain (other parts from reference TRBV5-4 and TRBJ1-4): ETGVTQSPTHLIKTRGQQVTLRCSSQSGHNTVSWYQQALGQGPQFIFQYYREEENGRGNFPPRFSGLQFPNYSSELNVNALELDDSALYLCASSLGPQGQEKLFFGSGTQLSVL.

The chain is built from TRBV2 and TRBJ2-5, with D possibly matching TRBD2 (6 bases). Trimming removed 7 bases at V and 1 base at J, with 22 bases between. The CDR3 covers 17 residues. Germline V gene data show CDR1 as SNHLY and CDR2 as FYNNEI. The CDR3 region has the DNA TGTGCCAGCAAGATGGATTGGAGGGTTATAACCCAAGAGACCCAGTACTTC. Amino acid sequence: CASKMDWRVITQETQYF.

This clone was seen once. The chain uses TRBV4-2 and TRBJ2-2, with 10 bases identical to TRBD1. CDR1 is LGHNA and CDR2 is YNFKEQ in the germline V gene. The CDR3 contains 16 residues. V shed 1 base, J shed 5 bases, and the junction held 4 bases outside the gene matches. CDR3 DNA sequence: TGTGCCAGCAGCCAAGGGGACAGGGGTCCGACCGGGGAGCTGTTTTTT. This encodes CASSQGDRGPTGELFF.

The chain recombines TRBV6-5 with TRBJ1-5; D call uncertain. CDR1 MNHEY and CDR2 SVGAGI come from the germline V gene. Trimming took off 5 bases at V and 0 bases at J, with 8 bases between the two ends. The CDR3 has 14 amino acids. The CDR3 region is CASSRHNSNQPQHF. The CDR3 DNA reads as TGTGCCAGCAGTCGACACAATAGCAATCAGCCCCAGCATTTT.